The following is a TCR beta chain sequence with its context. Its matching antigen is unknown. The source of the sample is a study of OX40 agonist ivuxolimab in advanced cancers. Study summary: Every 2 weeks, ivuxolimab was infused into the patients intravenously at between 0.01 and 10 mg/kg. Patients with hepatocellular carcinoma, melanoma, renal cell or head and neck cancer made up the dose-escalation patients.

Some clones are missing from TCRdb's copy, which holds only in-frame ones; the method was immunoSEQ multiplex PCR. The sample lists 78,000 or so clones, 92% occurring once. Broader study findings: Low levels of normalized T-cell clonal expansion also appeared in some nonresponders. At 0.1 to 3.0 mg/kg and by week 6, CD4+ and CD8+ T cells in the blood had expanded clonally.

The CDR3 contains 14 residues. Germline CDR1 SGHNT, CDR2 YYREEE (reference sequence). Trimming shortened V by 0 bases and J by 6 bases, and 10 bases separated the two germline ends. The origin of this receptor is an adult with an advanced solid tumor such as melanoma, head and neck, liver or kidney cancer. Sample: CD4+ or CD8+ T cells sorted from blood, taken in a trial of the OX40 agonist ivuxolimab. The genes are TRBV5-4 and TRBJ2-4; D is perhaps TRBD2 (6 bases). The CDR3 is CASSLVRDSNIQYF. CDR3 coding DNA: TGTGCCAGCAGCTTGGTCCGGGACTCAAACATTCAGTACTTC. Full variable domain (missing parts from reference TRBV5-4 and TRBJ2-4): ETGVTQSPTHLIKTRGQQVTLRCSSQSGHNTVSWYQQALGQGPQFIFQYYREEENGRGNFPPRFSGLQFPNYSSELNVNALELDDSALYLCASSLVRDSNIQYFGAGTRLSVL.